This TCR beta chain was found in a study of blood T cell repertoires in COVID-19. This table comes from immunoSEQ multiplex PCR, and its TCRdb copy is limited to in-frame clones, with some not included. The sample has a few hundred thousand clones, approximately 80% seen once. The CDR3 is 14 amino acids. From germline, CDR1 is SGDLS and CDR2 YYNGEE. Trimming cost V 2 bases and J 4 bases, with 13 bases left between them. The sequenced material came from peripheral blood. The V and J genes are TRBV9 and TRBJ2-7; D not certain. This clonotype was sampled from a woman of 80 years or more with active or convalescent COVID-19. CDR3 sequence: CASSVNSAPYEQYF. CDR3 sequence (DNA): TGTGCCAGCAGCGTTAATAGTGCCCCTTACGAGCAGTACTTC.